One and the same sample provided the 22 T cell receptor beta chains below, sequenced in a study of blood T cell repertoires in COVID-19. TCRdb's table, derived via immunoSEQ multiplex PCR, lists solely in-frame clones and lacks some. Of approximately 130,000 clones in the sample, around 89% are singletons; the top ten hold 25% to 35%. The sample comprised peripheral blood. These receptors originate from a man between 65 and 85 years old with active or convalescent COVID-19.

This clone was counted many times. The CDR3 region has the DNA TGTGCCAGCGGGGAGGTCTCAGGAAACGAGCAGTACTTC. It encodes CASGEVSGNEQYF. V and J are TRBV7-2 and TRBJ2-7, with TRBD2 as a possible D gene (6 bases). CDR3 size: 13 residues. Germline V gene sequence: CDR1 SGHTA, CDR2 FQGNSA. Deletions cut 8 bases from V and 5 bases from J, with 16 bases between.

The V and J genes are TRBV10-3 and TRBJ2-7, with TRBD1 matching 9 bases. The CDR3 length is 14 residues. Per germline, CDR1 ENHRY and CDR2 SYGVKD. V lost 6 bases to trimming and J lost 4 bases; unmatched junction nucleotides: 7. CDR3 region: CAISPGTGTYEQYF. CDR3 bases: TGTGCCATCAGCCCCGGGACAGGGACTTACGAGCAGTACTTC.

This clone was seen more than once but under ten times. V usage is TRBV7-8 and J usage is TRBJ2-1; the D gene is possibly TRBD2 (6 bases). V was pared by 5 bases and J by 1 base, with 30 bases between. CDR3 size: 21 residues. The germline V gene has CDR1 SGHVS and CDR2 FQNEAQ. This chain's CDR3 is CASSHPNYGSREQASYNEQFF. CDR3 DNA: TGTGCCAGCAGCCATCCGAATTACGGGTCCCGGGAGCAAGCATCCTACAATGAGCAGTTCTTC. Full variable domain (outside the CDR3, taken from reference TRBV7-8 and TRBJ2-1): GAGVSQSPRYKVAKRGQDVALRCDPISGHVSLFWYQQALGQGPEFLTYFQNEAQLDKSGLPSDRFFAERPEGSVSTLKIQRTQQEDSAVYLCASSHPNYGSREQASYNEQFFGPGTRLTVL.

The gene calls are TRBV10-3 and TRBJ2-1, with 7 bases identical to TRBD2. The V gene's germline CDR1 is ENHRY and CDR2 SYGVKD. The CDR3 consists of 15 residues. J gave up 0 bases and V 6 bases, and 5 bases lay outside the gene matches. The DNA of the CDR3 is TGTGCCATCAGCGACCGACTAGCCTCCTACAATGAGCAGTTCTTC. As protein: CAISDRLASYNEQFF.

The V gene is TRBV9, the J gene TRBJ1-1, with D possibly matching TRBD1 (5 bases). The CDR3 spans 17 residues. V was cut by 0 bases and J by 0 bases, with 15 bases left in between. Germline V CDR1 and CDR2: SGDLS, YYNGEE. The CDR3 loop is CASSVGSVGPLNTEAFF. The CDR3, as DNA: TGTGCCAGCAGCGTAGGATCTGTGGGGCCCCTGAACACTGAAGCTTTCTTT.

The CDR3 region is CAIGGTGLRGFDSPLHF. DNA for the CDR3: TGTGCCATCGGAGGGACAGGGCTCAGAGGATTCGATTCACCCCTCCACTTT. This chain links TRBV10-3 with TRBJ1-6; 9 bases match TRBD1. The J segment lost 8 bases and the V segment lost 8 bases, leaving 16 bases of the junction unmatched. The CDR3 extends over 17 amino acids. The germline V gene encodes CDR1 ENHRY and CDR2 SYGVKD.

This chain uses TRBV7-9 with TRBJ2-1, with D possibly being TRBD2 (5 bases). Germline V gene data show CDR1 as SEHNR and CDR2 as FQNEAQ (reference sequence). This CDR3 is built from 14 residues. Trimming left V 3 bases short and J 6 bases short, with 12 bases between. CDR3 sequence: CASSFGVGINEQFF. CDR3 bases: TGTGCCAGCAGCTTCGGGGTGGGAATCAATGAGCAGTTCTTC. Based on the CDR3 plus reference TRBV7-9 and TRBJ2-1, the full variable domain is DTGVSQNPRHKITKRGQNVTFRCDPISEHNRLYWYRQTLGQGPEFLTYFQNEAQLEKSRLLSDRFSAERPKGSFSTLEIQRTEQGDSAMYLCASSFGVGINEQFFGPGTRLTVL.

Written as DNA, the CDR3 is TGTGCCTGGAGTACGGACAGGGGATACAATGAGCAGTTCTTC. Its protein product is CAWSTDRGYNEQFF. This chain links TRBV30 with TRBJ2-1, with TRBD1 matching 9 bases. The J segment lost 4 bases and the V segment lost 2 bases, leaving 3 bases of the junction unmatched. CDR3 length equals 14 residues. Germline V gene sequence: CDR1 GTSNPN, CDR2 SVGIG (reference sequence).

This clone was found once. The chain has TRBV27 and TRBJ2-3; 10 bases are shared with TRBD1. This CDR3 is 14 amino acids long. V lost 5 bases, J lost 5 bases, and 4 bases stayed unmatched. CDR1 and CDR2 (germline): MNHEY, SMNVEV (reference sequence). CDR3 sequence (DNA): TGTGCCAGCAGTCAAAGGACAGGGGGAGATACGCAGTATTTT. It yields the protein CASSQRTGGDTQYF.

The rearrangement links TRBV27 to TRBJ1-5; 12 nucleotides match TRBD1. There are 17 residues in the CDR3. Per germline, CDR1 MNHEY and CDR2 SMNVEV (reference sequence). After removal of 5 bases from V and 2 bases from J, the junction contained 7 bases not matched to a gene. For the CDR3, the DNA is TGTGCCAGCAGTCCCGGGACAGGGGGCAGGGGCAATCAGCCCCAGCATTTT. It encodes CASSPGTGGRGNQPQHF.

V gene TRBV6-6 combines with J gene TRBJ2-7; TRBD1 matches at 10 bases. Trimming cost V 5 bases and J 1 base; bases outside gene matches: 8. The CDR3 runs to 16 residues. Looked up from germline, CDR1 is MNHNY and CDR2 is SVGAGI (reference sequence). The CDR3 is CASSNRQGAKSYEQYF. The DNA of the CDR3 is TGTGCCAGCAGTAACCGACAGGGGGCGAAGTCCTACGAGCAGTACTTC.

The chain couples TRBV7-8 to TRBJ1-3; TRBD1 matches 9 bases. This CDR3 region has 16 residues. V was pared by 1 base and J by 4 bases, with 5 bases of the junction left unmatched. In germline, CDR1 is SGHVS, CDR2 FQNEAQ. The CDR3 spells CASSLGGQGNGNTIYF. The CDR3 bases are TGTGCCAGCAGCTTAGGAGGACAGGGGAACGGAAACACCATATATTTT. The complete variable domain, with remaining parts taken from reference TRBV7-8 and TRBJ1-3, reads GAGVSQSPRYKVAKRGQDVALRCDPISGHVSLFWYQQALGQGPEFLTYFQNEAQLDKSGLPSDRFFAERPEGSVSTLKIQRTQQEDSAVYLCASSLGGQGNGNTIYFGEGSWLTVV.

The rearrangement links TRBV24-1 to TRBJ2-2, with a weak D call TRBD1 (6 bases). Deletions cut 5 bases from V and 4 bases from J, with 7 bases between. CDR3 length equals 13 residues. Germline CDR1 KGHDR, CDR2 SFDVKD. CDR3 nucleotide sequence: TGTGCCACCAGTGGACAGGTCACCGGGGAGCTGTTTTTT. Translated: CATSGQVTGELFF.

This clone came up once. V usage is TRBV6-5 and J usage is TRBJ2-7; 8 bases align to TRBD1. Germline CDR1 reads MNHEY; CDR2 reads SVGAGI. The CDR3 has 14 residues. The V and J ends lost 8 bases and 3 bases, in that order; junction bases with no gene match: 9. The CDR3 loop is CASLLSGTGYEQYF. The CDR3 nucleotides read TGTGCCAGCCTCCTCTCCGGGACAGGCTACGAGCAGTACTTC.

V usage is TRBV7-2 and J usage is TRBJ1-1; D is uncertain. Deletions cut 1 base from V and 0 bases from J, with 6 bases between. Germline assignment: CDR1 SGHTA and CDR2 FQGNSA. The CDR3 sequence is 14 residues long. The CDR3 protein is CASSLVGMNTEAFF. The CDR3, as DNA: TGTGCCAGCAGCTTAGTCGGGATGAACACTGAAGCTTTCTTT.

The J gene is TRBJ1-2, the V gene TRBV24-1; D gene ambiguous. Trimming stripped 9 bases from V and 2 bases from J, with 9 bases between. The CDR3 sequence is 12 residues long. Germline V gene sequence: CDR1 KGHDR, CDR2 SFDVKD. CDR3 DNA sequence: TGTGCCACCCAGGCAAAAAACTATGGCTACACCTTC. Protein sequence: CATQAKNYGYTF.

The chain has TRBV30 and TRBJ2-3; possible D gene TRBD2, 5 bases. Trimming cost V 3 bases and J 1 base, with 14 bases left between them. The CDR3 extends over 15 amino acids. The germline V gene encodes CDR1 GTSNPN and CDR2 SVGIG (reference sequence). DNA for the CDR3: TGTGCCTGGAGACTCCCGGGAAGGGGCACAGATACGCAGTATTTT. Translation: CAWRLPGRGTDTQYF.

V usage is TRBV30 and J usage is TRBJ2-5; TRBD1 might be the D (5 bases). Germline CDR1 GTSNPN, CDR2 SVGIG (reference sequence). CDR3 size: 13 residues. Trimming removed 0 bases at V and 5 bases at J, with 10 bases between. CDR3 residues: CAWSVTGRETQYF. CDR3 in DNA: TGTGCCTGGAGTGTAACAGGCCGGGAGACCCAGTACTTC.

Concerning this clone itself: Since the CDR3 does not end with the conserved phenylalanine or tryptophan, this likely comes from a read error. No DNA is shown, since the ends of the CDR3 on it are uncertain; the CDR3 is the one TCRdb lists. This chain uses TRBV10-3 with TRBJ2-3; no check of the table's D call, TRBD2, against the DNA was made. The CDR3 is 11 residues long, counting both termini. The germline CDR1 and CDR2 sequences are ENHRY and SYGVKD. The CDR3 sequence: CAITAFSNKGV.

The CDR3 nucleotides read TGTGCCAGCAACCCCGGGACAGGGACCACAGATACGCAGTATTTT. It codes for CASNPGTGTTDTQYF. The rearrangement joins TRBV11-2 to TRBJ2-3, with 9 bases aligning to TRBD1. Germline CDR1 is SGHAT and CDR2 is FQNNGV. The CDR3 totals 15 residues. The ends lost 7 bases at V and 2 bases at J; junction bases unmatched: 7.

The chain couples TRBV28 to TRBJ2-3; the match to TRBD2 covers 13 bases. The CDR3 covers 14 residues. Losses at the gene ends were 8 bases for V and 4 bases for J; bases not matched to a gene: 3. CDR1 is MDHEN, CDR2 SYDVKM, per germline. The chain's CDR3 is CASHTSGRADTQYF. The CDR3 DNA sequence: TGTGCCAGCCATACTAGCGGGAGGGCAGATACGCAGTATTTT.

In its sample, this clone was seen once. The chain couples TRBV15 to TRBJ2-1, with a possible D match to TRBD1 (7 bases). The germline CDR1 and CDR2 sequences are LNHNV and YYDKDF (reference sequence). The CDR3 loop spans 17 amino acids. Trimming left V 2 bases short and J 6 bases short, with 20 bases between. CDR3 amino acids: CATSRRAGGFLSNEQFF. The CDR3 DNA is TGTGCCACCAGCAGACGCGCAGGGGGGTTTCTTTCCAATGAGCAGTTCTTC.